The present entry profiles one T cell receptor beta chain with its context. These data belong to a study of blood T cell repertoires in COVID-19. Data came from immunoSEQ multiplex PCR; TCRdb stores just in-frame clones and leaves some out. Of 150,000 to 200,000 clones in the sample, 85% to 90% were seen once. Trimming cost V 6 bases and J 5 bases, with 8 bases left between them. The CDR3 runs 12 residues. The germline V gene encodes CDR1 ENHRY and CDR2 SYGVKD. The origin of this receptor is a woman aged 80 or older in a cohort sampled during active or convalescent COVID-19. The gene calls are TRBV10-3 and TRBJ2-1, with D unclear. The sequenced material came from peripheral blood. The CDR3 here is CAISLAHNEQFF. CDR3 bases: TGTGCCATCAGCCTGGCCCACAATGAGCAGTTCTTC.